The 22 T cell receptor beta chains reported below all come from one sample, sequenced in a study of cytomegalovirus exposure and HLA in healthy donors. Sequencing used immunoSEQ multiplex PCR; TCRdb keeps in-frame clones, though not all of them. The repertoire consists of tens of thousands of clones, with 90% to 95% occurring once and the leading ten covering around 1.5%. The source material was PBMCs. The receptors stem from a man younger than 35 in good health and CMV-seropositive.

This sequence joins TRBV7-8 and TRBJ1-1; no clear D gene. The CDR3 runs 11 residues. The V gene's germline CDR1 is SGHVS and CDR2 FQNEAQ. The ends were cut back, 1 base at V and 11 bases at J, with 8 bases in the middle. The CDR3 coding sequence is TGTGCCAGCAGCTTAGTCGGGGTTGCTTTCTTT. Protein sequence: CASSLVGVAFF.

In nucleotides, the CDR3 is TGTGCCAGTTCTCTAGGCAGGGGATCCTACGAGCAGTACTTC. Translation: CASSLGRGSYEQYF. This chain links TRBV6-1 with TRBJ2-7, with D possibly TRBD1 on 6 matching bases. The germline V gene has CDR1 MNHNS and CDR2 SASEGT. Trimming pared 9 bases from V and 1 base from J, leaving 16 bases between. This CDR3 is 14 amino acids long.

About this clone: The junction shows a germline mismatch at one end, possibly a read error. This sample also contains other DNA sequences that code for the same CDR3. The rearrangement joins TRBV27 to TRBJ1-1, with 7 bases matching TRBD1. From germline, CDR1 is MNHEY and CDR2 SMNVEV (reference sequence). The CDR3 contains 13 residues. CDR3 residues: CAISQGGIGKAFF. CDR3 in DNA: TGTGCCATTTCTCAGGGGGGTATCGGTAAAGCCTTCTTT.

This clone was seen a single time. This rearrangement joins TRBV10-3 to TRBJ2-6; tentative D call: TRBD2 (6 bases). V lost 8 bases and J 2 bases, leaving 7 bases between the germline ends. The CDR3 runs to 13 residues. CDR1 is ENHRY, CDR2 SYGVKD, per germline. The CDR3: CAIGGTGANVLTF. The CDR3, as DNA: TGTGCCATCGGGGGGACTGGGGCCAACGTCCTGACTTTC.

Here the CDR3 DNA reads TGTGCCAGCAGCCCAGGGTGGGGAAGGGAGCAGTACTTC. Encoded protein: CASSPGWGREQYF. This chain connects TRBV27 to TRBJ2-7; the D gene is possibly TRBD1 (5 bases). The V gene's germline CDR1 is MNHEY and CDR2 SMNVEV (reference sequence). The CDR3 consists of 13 residues. Trimming took off 6 bases at V and 7 bases at J, with 16 bases between the two ends.

The CDR3 region has the DNA TGTGCCAGCAGTGATGTCTTGAGGAATGAGCAGTTCTTC. Its protein is CASSDVLRNEQFF. This rearrangement joins TRBV25-1 to TRBJ2-1; D is unclear. Looked up from germline, CDR1 is MGHDK and CDR2 is SYGVNS. The V end lost 3 bases, the J end lost 7 bases, and 10 bases lay between the germline ends. This CDR3 comprises 13 residues.

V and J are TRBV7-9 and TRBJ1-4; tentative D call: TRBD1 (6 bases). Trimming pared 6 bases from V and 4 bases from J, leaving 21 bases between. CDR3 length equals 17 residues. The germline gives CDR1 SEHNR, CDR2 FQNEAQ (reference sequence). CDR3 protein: CASSRRGGSSGNEKLFF. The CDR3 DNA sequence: TGTGCCAGCAGTCGCCGGGGGGGCAGCAGTGGTAATGAAAAACTGTTTTTT. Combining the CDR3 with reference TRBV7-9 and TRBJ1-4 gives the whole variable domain DTGVSQNPRHKITKRGQNVTFRCDPISEHNRLYWYRQTLGQGPEFLTYFQNEAQLEKSRLLSDRFSAERPKGSFSTLEIQRTEQGDSAMYLCASSRRGGSSGNEKLFFGSGTQLSVL.

Written as DNA, the CDR3 is TGTGCCAGCACCCTCGGGGGGGGGCGCAACGAGCAGTACTTC. Protein product: CASTLGGGRNEQYF. V usage is TRBV6-5 and J usage is TRBJ2-7, with TRBD2 matching over 8 bases. Germline V gene lookup returns CDR1 MNHEY and CDR2 SVGAGI. The CDR3 is 14 residues long. V shed 7 bases and J 5 bases; nucleotides not matched to a gene: 10.

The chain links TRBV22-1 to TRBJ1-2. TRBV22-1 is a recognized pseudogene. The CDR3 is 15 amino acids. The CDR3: CPGSAEGTLRSGYTF. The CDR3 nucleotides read TGTCCTGGGAGCGCAGAGGGGACTCTTAGGAGCGGCTACACCTTC.

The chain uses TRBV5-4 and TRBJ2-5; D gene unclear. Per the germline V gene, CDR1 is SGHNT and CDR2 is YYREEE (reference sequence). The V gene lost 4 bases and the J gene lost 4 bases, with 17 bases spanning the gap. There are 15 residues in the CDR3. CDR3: CASSPARSRGETQYF. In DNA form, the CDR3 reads TGTGCCAGCAGCCCCGCGAGGTCGCGTGGAGAGACCCAGTACTTC.

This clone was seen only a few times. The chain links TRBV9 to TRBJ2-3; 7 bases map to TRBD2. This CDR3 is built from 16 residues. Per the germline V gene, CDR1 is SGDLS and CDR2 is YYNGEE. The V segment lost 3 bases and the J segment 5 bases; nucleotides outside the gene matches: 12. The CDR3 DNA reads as TGTGCCAGCAGCGCTCAGAGGTGGGGGGGGGAAGATACGCAGTATTTT. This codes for CASSAQRWGGEDTQYF. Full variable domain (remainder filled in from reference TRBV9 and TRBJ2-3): DSGVTQTPKHLITATGQRVTLRCSPRSGDLSVYWYQQSLDQGLQFLIQYYNGEERAKGNILERFSAQQFPDLHSELNLSSLELGDSALYFCASSAQRWGGEDTQYFGPGTRLTVL.

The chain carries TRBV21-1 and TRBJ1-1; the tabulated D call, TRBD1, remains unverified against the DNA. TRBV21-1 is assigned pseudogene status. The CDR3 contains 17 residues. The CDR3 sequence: CASSKGPTGASNTEAFF. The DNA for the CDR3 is TGTGCCAGCAGCAAAGGACCCACAGGGGCCTCCAACACTGAAGCTTTCTTT.

The CDR3 DNA reads as TGTGCCAGCAGTTTAGCGGGGATCTACGAGCAGTACTTC. Its translation: CASSLAGIYEQYF. This sequence joins TRBV28 and TRBJ2-7; TRBD2 might be the D (6 bases). The CDR3 loop spans 13 amino acids. Trimming cost V 2 bases and J 3 bases, with 8 bases left between them. Germline V CDR1 and CDR2: MDHEN, SYDVKM. Full variable domain (missing parts from reference TRBV28 and TRBJ2-7): DVKVTQSSRYLVKRTGEKVFLECVQDMDHENMFWYRQDPGLGLRLIYFSYDVKMKEKGDIPEGYSVSREKKERFSLILESASTNQTSMYLCASSLAGIYEQYFGPGTRLTVT.

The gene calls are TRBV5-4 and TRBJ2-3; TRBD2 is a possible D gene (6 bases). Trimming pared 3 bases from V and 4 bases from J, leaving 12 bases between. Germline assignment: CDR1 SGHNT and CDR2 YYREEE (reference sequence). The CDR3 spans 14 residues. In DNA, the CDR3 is TGTGCCAGCAGCTCGGGGGTGAGTGCAGATACGCAGTATTTT. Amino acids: CASSSGVSADTQYF.

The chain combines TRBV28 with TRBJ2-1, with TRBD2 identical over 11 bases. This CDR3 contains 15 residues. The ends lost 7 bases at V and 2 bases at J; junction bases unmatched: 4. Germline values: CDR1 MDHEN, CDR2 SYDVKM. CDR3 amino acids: CASTSSGRTYNEQFF. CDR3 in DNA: TGTGCCAGCACGTCTAGCGGGAGGACCTACAATGAGCAGTTCTTC. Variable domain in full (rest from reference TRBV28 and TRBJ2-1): DVKVTQSSRYLVKRTGEKVFLECVQDMDHENMFWYRQDPGLGLRLIYFSYDVKMKEKGDIPEGYSVSREKKERFSLILESASTNQTSMYLCASTSSGRTYNEQFFGPGTRLTVL.

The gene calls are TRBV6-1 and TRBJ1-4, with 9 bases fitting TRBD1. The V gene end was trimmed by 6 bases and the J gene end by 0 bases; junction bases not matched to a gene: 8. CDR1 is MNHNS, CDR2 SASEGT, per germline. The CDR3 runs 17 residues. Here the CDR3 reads CASREHTGGPTNEKLFF. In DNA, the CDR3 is TGTGCCAGCAGAGAACACACAGGGGGCCCAACTAATGAAAAACTGTTTTTT.

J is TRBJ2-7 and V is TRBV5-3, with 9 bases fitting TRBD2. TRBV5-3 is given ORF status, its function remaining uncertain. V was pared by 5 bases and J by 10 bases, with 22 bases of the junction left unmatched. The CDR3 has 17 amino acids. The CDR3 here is CARSYEAGGGRTLGQYF. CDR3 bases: TGTGCCAGAAGTTACGAAGCGGGGGGAGGGCGTACCCTAGGACAGTACTTC.

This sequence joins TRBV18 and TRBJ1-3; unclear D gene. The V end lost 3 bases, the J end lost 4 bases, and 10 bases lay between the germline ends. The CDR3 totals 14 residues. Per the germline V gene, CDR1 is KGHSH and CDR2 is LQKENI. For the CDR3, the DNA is TGTGCCAGCTCACCCGGTGCGCCGGGAAACACCATATATTTT. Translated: CASSPGAPGNTIYF.

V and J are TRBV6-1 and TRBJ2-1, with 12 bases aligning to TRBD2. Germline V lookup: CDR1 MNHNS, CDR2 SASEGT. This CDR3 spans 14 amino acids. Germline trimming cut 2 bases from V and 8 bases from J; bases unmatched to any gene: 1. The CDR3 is CASSELAGGHEQFF. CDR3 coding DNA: TGTGCCAGCAGTGAACTAGCGGGAGGGCATGAGCAGTTCTTC.

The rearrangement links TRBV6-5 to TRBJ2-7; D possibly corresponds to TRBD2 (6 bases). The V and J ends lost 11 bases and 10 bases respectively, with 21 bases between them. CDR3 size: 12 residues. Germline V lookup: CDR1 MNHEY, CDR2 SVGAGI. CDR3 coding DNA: TGTGCCTGCCGGCGAGGGAGCGGGCCCCAGTACTTC. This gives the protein CACRRGSGPQYF.

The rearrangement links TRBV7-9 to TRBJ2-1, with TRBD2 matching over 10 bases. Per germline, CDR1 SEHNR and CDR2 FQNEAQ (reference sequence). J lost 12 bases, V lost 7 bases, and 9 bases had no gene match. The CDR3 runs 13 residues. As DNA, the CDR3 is TGTGCCAGCACCGCCCTAGCGGGAGATGGGCAGTTCTTC. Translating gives CASTALAGDGQFF.

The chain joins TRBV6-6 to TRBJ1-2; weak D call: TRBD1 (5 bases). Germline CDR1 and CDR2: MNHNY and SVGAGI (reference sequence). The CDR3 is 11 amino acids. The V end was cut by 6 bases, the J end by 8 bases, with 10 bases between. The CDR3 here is CASSLRGGYTF. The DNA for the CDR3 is TGTGCCAGCAGCCTACGGGGGGGCTACACCTTC.